This T cell receptor (beta chain) was recovered during a study of CD8 T cells in ankylosing spondylitis. Note on this clonotype: As yet, its antigen is unknown.

In TCRdb, the 5' RACE reads were re-called with MiXCR into one record per CDR3 protein. The sample records about 750,000 distinct CDR3 sequences, roughly 20% being singletons. V was shortened by 4 bases and J by 5 bases, with 9 bases between the two germline ends. Per germline, CDR1 LNHNV and CDR2 YYDKDF (reference sequence). This CDR3 contains 13 residues. Whole-study results and caveats: Ankylosing spondylitis blood appeared to be characterized by a TCR beta motif of about 8 highly homologous variants.

This receptor was identified in a male donor with ankylosing spondylitis. Material: blood, either unsorted or a sorted T cell fraction (not recorded which). This chain connects TRBV15 to TRBJ2-1; D assignment may be TRBD1 or TRBD2 (5 bases each). The chain's CDR3 is CATSNQGDNEQFF. The CDR3 DNA follows: TGTGCCACCAGCAATCAGGGAGACAATGAGCAGTTCTTC.